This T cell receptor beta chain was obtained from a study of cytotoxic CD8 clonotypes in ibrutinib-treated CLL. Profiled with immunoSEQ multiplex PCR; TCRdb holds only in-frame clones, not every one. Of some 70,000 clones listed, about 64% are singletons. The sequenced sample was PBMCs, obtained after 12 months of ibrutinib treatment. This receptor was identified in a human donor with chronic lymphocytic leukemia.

CDR3 sequence reads: CASSLATSYSYEQYF. The CDR3 DNA follows: TGTGCCAGCAGCTTAGCGACGTCCTACTCCTACGAGCAGTACTTC. This rearrangement joins TRBV7-2 to TRBJ2-7; D is uncertain. Germline V gene lookup returns CDR1 SGHTA and CDR2 FQGNSA. This CDR3 spans 15 amino acids. Trimming removed 0 bases from V and 0 bases from J, with 9 bases in between.